A single T cell receptor (beta chain) is shown here with its context. Antigen unknown. Germline assignment: CDR1 SGHTA and CDR2 FQGNSA. The CDR3 has 15 residues. Trimming took 4 bases from V and 5 from J, leaving 15 bases between them. In the PCR, 60 Vbeta and 13 Jbeta primers were used. The protocol was immunoSEQ multiplex PCR, while the TCRdb copy is restricted to in-frame clones and leaves out a portion. The repertoire holds some 160,000 clones, roughly 80% seen once, with approximately 2.3% in the top ten. The sample is drawn from a study of cytomegalovirus exposure and HLA in healthy donors. Study details: In a previous analysis, approximately 110 million unique TCR beta sequences were found from approximately 180 million T cells. General study findings and limits: In all likelihood, a cluster of highly shared sequence variants was a sequencing artifact.

Sequenced sample: PBMCs. The clonotype was recovered from a man aged 45-65 years in good health and CMV-seropositive. The chain couples TRBV7-2 to TRBJ2-1, with D tentatively TRBD2 (6 bases). The CDR3 protein is CASSSPEWGDNEQFF. CDR3 coding DNA: TGTGCCAGCAGCTCCCCGGAGTGGGGGGACAATGAGCAGTTCTTC.